These 3 T cell receptor beta chains share one sample of origin, sequenced in a study of identical twins. TCRdb processed the 5' RACE reads anew with MiXCR; each CDR3 protein has one entry. This sample has 410,000 or so distinct CDR3 sequences, with 18% found just once. The sample comprised naive T cells sorted from blood. These TCRs come from a man aged 50 or older in good health.

V is TRBV28 and J is TRBJ1-3; D may be TRBD1 (5 bases). The CDR3 has 15 residues. Germline V gene lookup returns CDR1 MDHEN and CDR2 SYDVKM. Trimming removed 7 bases from V and 1 base from J, with 14 bases in between. The CDR3 DNA is TGTGCCAGCAAAGCGGGGGTCAGTTCTGGAAACACCATATATTTT. Protein product: CASKAGVSSGNTIYF.

This clonotype has more than one count but fewer than ten. The rearrangement links TRBV9 to TRBJ2-1; 9 positions agree with TRBD1. The CDR3 totals 15 residues. V lost 2 bases to trimming and J lost 3 bases; unmatched junction nucleotides: 3. Germline CDR1 and CDR2: SGDLS and YYNGEE. The CDR3 bases are TGTGCCAGCAGCGTCGGGACAGGGAGCTACAATGAGCAGTTCTTC. Its protein product is CASSVGTGSYNEQFF.

A few counts support this clonotype. This chain connects TRBV12-3 or TRBV12-4 to TRBJ1-1, with 9 bases that match TRBD1. The V and J ends lost 1 base and 0 bases, in that order; junction bases with no gene match: 6. The CDR3 contains 17 residues. CDR3 coding DNA: TGTGCCAGCAGTTTAGGGCCCCGGGACAGGGTGAACACTGAAGCTTTCTTT. Its protein is CASSLGPRDRVNTEAFF.